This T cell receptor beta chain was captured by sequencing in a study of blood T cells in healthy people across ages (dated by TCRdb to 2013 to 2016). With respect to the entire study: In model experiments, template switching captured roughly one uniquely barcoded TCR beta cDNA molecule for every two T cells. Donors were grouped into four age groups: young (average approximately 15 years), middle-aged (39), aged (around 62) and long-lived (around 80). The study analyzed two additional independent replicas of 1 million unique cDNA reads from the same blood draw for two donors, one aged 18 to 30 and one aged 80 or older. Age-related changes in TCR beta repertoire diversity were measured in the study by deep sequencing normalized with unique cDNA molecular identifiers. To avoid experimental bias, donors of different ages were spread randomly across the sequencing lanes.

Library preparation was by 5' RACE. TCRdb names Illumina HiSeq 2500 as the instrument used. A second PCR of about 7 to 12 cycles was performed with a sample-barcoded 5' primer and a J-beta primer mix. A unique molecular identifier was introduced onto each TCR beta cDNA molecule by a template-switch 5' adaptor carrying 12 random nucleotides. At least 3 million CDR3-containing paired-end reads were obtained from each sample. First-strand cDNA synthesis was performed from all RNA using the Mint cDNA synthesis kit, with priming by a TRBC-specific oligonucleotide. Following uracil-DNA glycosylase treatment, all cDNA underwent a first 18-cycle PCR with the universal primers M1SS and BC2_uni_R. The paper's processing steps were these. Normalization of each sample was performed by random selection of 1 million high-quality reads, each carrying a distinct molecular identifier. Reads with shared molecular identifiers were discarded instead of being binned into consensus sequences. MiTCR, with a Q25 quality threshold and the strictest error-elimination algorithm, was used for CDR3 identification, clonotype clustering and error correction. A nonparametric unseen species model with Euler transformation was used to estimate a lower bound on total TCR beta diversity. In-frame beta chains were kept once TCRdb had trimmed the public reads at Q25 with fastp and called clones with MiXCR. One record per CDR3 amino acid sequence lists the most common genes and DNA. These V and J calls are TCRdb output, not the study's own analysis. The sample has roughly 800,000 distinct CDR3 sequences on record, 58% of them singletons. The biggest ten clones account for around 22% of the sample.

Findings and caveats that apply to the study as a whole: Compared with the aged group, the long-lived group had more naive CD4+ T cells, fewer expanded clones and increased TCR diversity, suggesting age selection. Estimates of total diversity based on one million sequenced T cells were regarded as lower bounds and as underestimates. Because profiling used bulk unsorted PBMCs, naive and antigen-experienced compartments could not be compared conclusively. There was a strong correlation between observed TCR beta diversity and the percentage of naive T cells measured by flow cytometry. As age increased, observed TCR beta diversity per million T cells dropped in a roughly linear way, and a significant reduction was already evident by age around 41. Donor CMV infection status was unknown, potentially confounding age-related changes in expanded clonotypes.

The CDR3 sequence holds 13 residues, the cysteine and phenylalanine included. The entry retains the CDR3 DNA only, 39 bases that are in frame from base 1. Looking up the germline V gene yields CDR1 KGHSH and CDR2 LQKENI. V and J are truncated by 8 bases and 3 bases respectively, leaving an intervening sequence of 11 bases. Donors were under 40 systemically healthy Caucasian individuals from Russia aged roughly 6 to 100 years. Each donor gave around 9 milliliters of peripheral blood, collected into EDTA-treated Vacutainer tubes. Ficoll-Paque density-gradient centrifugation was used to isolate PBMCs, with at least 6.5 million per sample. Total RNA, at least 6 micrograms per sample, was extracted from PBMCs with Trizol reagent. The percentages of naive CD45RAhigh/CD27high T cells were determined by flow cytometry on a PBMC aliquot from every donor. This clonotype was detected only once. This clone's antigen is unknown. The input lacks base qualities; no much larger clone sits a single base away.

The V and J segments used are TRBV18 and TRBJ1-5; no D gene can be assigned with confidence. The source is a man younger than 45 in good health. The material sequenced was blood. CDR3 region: CASRPSSNQPQHF. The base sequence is TGTGCCAGCCGGCCAAGTTCCAATCAGCCCCAGCATTTT.